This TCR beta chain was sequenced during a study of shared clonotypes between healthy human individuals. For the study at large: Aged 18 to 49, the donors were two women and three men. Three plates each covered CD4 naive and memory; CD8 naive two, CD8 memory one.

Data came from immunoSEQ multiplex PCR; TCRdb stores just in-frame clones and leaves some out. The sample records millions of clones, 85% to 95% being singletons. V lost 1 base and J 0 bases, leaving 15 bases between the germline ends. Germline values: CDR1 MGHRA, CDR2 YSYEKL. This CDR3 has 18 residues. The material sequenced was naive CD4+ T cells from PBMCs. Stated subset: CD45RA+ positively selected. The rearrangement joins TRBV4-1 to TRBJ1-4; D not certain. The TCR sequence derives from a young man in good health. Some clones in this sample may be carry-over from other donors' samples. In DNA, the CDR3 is TGCGCCAGCAGCCAAGCCATAGGTGGGCGATCAACTAATGAAAAACTGTTTTTT. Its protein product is CASSQAIGGRSTNEKLFF.